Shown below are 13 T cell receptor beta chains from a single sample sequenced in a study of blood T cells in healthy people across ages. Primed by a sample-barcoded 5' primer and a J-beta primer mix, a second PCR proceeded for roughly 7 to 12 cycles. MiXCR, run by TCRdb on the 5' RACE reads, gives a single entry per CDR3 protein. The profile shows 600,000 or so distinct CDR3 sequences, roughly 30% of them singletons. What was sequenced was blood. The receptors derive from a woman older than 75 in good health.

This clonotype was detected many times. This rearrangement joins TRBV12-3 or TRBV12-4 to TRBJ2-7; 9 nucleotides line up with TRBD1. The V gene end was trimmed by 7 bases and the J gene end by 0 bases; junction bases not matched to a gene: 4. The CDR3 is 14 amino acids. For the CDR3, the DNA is TGTGCCAGCAAAGGGACAGGGAGCTCCTACGAGCAGTACTTC. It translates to CASKGTGSSYEQYF.

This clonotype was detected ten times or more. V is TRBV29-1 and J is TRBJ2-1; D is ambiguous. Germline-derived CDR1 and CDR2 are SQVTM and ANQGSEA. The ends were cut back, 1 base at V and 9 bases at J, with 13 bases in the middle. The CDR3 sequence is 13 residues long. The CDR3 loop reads CSVEGPRIAEQFF. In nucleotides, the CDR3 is TGCAGCGTTGAAGGACCTCGAATCGCTGAGCAGTTCTTC.

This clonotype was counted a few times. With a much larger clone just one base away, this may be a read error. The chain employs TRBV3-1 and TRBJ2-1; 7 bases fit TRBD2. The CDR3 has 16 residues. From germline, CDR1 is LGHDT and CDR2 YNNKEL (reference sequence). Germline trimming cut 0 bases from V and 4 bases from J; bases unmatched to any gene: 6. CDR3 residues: CASSQEWGGGYNEQFF. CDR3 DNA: TGTGCCAGCAGCCAAGAGTGGGGGGGAGGGTACAATGAGCAGTTCTTC.

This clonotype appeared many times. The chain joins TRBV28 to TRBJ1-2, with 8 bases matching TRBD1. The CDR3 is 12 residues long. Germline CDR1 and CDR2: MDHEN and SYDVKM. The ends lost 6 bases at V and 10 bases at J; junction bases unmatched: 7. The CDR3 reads CASRPPGQVYTF. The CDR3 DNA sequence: TGTGCCAGCAGGCCTCCGGGACAGGTCTACACCTTC.

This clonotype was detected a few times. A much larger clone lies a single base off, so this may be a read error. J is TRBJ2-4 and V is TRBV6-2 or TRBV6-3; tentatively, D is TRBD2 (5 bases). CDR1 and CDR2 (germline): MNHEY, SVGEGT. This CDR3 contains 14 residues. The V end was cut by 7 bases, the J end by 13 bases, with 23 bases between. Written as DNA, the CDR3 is TGTGCCAGCACCATTGAGGGCGTTTACAATGAGCAGTACTTC. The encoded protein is CASTIEGVYNEQYF.

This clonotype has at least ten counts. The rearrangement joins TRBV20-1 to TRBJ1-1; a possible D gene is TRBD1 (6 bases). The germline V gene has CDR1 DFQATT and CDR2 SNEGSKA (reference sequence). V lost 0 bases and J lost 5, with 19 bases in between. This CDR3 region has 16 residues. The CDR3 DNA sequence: TGCAGTGCTAGAGATCTCCTCCGCGGGGGGACAACTGAAGCTTTCTTT. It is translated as CSARDLLRGGTTEAFF.

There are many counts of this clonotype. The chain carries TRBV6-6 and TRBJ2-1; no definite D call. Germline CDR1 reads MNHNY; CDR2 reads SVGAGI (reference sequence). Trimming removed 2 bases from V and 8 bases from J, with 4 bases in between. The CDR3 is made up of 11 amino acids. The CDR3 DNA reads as TGTGCCAGCAGTTACAGTGATGAGCAGTTCTTC. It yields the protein CASSYSDEQFF.

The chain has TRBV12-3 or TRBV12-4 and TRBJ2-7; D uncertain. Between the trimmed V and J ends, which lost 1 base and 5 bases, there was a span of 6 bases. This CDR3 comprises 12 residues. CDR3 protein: CASSLGLDEQYF. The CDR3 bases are TGTGCCAGCAGTTTAGGGCTGGACGAGCAGTACTTC.

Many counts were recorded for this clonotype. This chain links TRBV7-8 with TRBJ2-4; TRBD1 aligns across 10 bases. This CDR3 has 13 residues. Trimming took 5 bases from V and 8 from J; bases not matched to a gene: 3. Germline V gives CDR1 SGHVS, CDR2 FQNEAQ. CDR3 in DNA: TGTGCCAGCAGCGGGGACAGGGGTGACATTCAGTACTTC. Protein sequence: CASSGDRGDIQYF.

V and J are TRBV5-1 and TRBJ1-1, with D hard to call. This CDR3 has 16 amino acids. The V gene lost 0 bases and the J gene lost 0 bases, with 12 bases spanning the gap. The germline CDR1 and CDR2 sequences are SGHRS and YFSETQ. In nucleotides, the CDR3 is TGCGCCAGCAGCTTGGATCAGGCCATTATGAACACTGAAGCTTTCTTT. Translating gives CASSLDQAIMNTEAFF.

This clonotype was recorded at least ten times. Here the CDR3 DNA reads TGTGCCAGCAGTGTTCTTGGACAGGGAGGGGCGGGCTACACCTTC. This gives the protein CASSVLGQGGAGYTF. The chain couples TRBV2 to TRBJ1-2; 8 bases map to TRBD1. Trimming removed 4 bases from V and 8 bases from J; junction bases left unmatched: 12. The CDR3 covers 15 residues. Looked up from germline, CDR1 is SNHLY and CDR2 is FYNNEI.

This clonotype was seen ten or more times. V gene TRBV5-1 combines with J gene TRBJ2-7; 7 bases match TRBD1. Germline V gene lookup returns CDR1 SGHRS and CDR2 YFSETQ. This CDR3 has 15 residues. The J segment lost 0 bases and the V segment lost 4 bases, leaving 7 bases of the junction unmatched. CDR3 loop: CASSKQGSSSYEQYF. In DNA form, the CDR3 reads TGCGCCAGCAGCAAACAGGGGTCGAGCTCCTACGAGCAGTACTTC.

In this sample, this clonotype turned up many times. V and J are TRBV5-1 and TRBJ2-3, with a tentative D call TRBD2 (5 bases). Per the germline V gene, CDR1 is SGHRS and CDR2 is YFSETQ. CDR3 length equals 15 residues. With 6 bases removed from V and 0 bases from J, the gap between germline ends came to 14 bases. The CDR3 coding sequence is TGCGCCAGCACTGAAGGGAGCACTAGCACAGATACGCAGTATTTT. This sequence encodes CASTEGSTSTDTQYF.